The rows below give T cell receptor beta chains drawn from one sample of a study of blood T cell repertoires in COVID-19. Profiling relied on immunoSEQ multiplex PCR, and the TCRdb table lists in-frame clones only, not all of them. The table includes fewer than 250,000 clones, approximately 80% detected once. Material: peripheral blood. These TCRs come from a woman aged 50 to 60 with acute or convalescent COVID-19. Each CDR3 is given with its conserved first and last residue. Fields, in order: J gene, D gene, clone size, V gene, CDR3 DNA, CDR3 protein. D genes are given only for firm matches. The size field is filled for only some rows; it gives once, few, many or a size class.

j_call: TRBJ2-2
d_call: -
clone_size: -
v_call: TRBV7-6
cdr3_nt: TGTGCCAGCAGCCCTGAAGCCCCTAGGACTACGAACACCGGGGAGCTGTTTTTT
cdr3_aa: CASSPEAPRTTNTGELFF

j_call: TRBJ2-1
d_call: TRBD2
clone_size: -
v_call: TRBV6-1
cdr3_nt: TGTGCCAGCAGTGAAGAACTAGCGGGAGAATACTACAATGAGCAGTTCTTC
cdr3_aa: CASSEELAGEYYNEQFF

j_call: TRBJ1-2
d_call: -
clone_size: -
v_call: TRBV28
cdr3_nt: TGTGCCAGCACTCTGGACAGCGCCGAGGGGTATGGCTACACCTTC
cdr3_aa: CASTLDSAEGYGYTF

j_call: TRBJ1-2
d_call: -
clone_size: -
v_call: TRBV3-1/TRBV3-2
cdr3_nt: TGTGCCAGCAGCCTCCCCTCCGACAGAAATCCCACCTTC
cdr3_aa: CASSLPSDRNPTF

j_call: TRBJ2-3
d_call: TRBD2
clone_size: -
v_call: TRBV9
cdr3_nt: TGTGCCAGCAGCGTAGGGTCTAGCGGGAGGGTTAGCACAGATACGCAGTATTTT
cdr3_aa: CASSVGSSGRVSTDTQYF

j_call: TRBJ2-7
d_call: TRBD1
clone_size: few
v_call: TRBV6-5
cdr3_nt: TGTGCCAGCAGTTACAGAGGACAGGGTTCCTACGAGCAGTACTTC
cdr3_aa: CASSYRGQGSYEQYF

j_call: TRBJ2-1
d_call: -
clone_size: -
v_call: TRBV30
cdr3_nt: TGTGCCTGGATGAGGAGGGGTTCCTACAATGAGCAGTTCTTC
cdr3_aa: CAWMRRGSYNEQFF

j_call: TRBJ2-7
d_call: -
clone_size: -
v_call: TRBV7-2
cdr3_nt: TGTGCCAGCAGCTTAACAGAACTTGGGAGCTCCTACGAGCAGTACTTC
cdr3_aa: CASSLTELGSSYEQYF

j_call: TRBJ1-3
d_call: -
clone_size: once
v_call: TRBV2
cdr3_nt: TGTGCCAGCAAAACCGACCAAGGACACCGCTCTGGAAACACCATATATTTT
cdr3_aa: CASKTDQGHRSGNTIYF

j_call: TRBJ1-1
d_call: -
clone_size: -
v_call: TRBV6-1
cdr3_nt: TGTGCCAGCAGTGAATTCAGTGGTATCACTGAAGCTTTCTTT
cdr3_aa: CASSEFSGITEAFF

j_call: TRBJ2-3
d_call: -
clone_size: -
v_call: TRBV9
cdr3_nt: TGTGCCAGCAGCCCCAGCAGGACAGATACGCAGTATTTT
cdr3_aa: CASSPSRTDTQYF

j_call: TRBJ1-1
d_call: -
clone_size: -
v_call: TRBV6-6
cdr3_nt: TGTGCCAGCAGTGGATCCTCCAGTGCTAGAACTGAAGCTTTCTTT
cdr3_aa: CASSGSSSARTEAFF

j_call: TRBJ2-7
d_call: TRBD1
clone_size: many
v_call: TRBV28
cdr3_nt: TGTGCCAGCAGAAGACAGGGGGATTCCTACGAGCAGTACTTC
cdr3_aa: CASRRQGDSYEQYF

j_call: TRBJ2-5
d_call: -
clone_size: -
v_call: TRBV3-1/TRBV3-2
cdr3_nt: TGTGCCAGCAGCCAAGTAGTAGAGACCCAGTACTTC
cdr3_aa: CASSQVVETQYF

j_call: TRBJ1-3
d_call: TRBD1
clone_size: once
v_call: TRBV30
cdr3_nt: TGTGCCTGGAGACACACAGGGGGGACTGGAAACACCATATATTTT
cdr3_aa: CAWRHTGGTGNTIYF

j_call: TRBJ1-2
d_call: -
clone_size: -
v_call: TRBV27
cdr3_nt: TGTGCCAGCAGTTTAAACGGAGGGTCTGGCTACACCTTC
cdr3_aa: CASSLNGGSGYTF

j_call: TRBJ2-1
d_call: TRBD2
clone_size: -
v_call: TRBV5-4
cdr3_nt: TGTGCCAGCAGCTCAGGGACTAGCGGGAGCTACAATGAGCAGTTCTTC
cdr3_aa: CASSSGTSGSYNEQFF

j_call: TRBJ2-5
d_call: -
clone_size: few
v_call: TRBV19
cdr3_nt: TGTGCCAGTAGTTCATTGACGGGGCAAGAGACCCAGTACTTC
cdr3_aa: CASSSLTGQETQYF

j_call: TRBJ2-3
d_call: TRBD2
clone_size: once
v_call: TRBV20-1
cdr3_nt: TGCAGTGCTAGTCCGGCTAGCGGGGTAGATACGCAGTATTTT
cdr3_aa: CSASPASGVDTQYF

j_call: TRBJ1-3
d_call: -
clone_size: -
v_call: TRBV6-5
cdr3_nt: TGTGCCAGCAGTTACTCGGTTCAGGGCTCTGGAAACACCATATATTTT
cdr3_aa: CASSYSVQGSGNTIYF

j_call: TRBJ2-7
d_call: TRBD1
clone_size: once
v_call: TRBV10-1
cdr3_nt: TGCGCCAGCAGGGCAGGACAGGGCGACGAGCAGTACTTC
cdr3_aa: CASRAGQGDEQYF

j_call: TRBJ1-1
d_call: -
clone_size: -
v_call: TRBV7-8
cdr3_nt: TGTGCCAGCAGCTTAGCGAAGGGAGGGGCGCAGAGTTCTAACACTGAAGCTTTCTTT
cdr3_aa: CASSLAKGGAQSSNTEAFF

j_call: TRBJ1-2
d_call: -
clone_size: -
v_call: TRBV18
cdr3_nt: TGTGCCAGCTCACCAGGGAGGGACTATGGCTACACCTTC
cdr3_aa: CASSPGRDYGYTF

j_call: TRBJ1-4
d_call: TRBD1
clone_size: -
v_call: TRBV2
cdr3_nt: TGTGCCAGCAAGAGGGACAGCGCAACTAATGAAAAACTGTTTTTT
cdr3_aa: CASKRDSATNEKLFF

j_call: TRBJ1-5
d_call: TRBD1
clone_size: few
v_call: TRBV24-1
cdr3_nt: TGTGCCACCAGTGACCGGACAGGGCCCAAAGAGCCCCAGCATTTT
cdr3_aa: CATSDRTGPKEPQHF

j_call: TRBJ2-2
d_call: -
clone_size: -
v_call: TRBV24-1
cdr3_nt: TGTGCCACCAGTGAGGACAGCGCGAACACCGGGGAGCTGTTTTTT
cdr3_aa: CATSEDSANTGELFF

j_call: TRBJ2-1
d_call: TRBD2
clone_size: -
v_call: TRBV11-2
cdr3_nt: TGTGCCAGCAGCTTAGGACGCCCGGCGACTAGCCCAAAGCAGTTCTTC
cdr3_aa: CASSLGRPATSPKQFF

j_call: TRBJ2-7
d_call: TRBD2
clone_size: -
v_call: TRBV19
cdr3_nt: TGTGCCAGTAGACCTAGCGGGGGTCAGACCTACGAGCAGTACTTC
cdr3_aa: CASRPSGGQTYEQYF

j_call: TRBJ1-5
d_call: -
clone_size: -
v_call: TRBV29-1
cdr3_nt: TGCAGCGTTGGGGCAGGGAATCAGCCCCAGCATTTT
cdr3_aa: CSVGAGNQPQHF

j_call: TRBJ2-1
d_call: -
clone_size: -
v_call: TRBV7-2
cdr3_nt: TGTGCCAGCAGCTTAGTTGGTTTGGCGGCGAGTTACAATGAGCAGTTCTTC
cdr3_aa: CASSLVGLAASYNEQFF

j_call: TRBJ2-3
d_call: TRBD2
clone_size: -
v_call: TRBV27
cdr3_nt: TGTGCCAGCAGTTTTTTGGCTAGCGGGAGGGTCGGTACGCAGTATTTT
cdr3_aa: CASSFLASGRVGTQYF

j_call: TRBJ1-4
d_call: -
clone_size: -
v_call: TRBV19
cdr3_nt: TGTGCCAGTAGTACCACCCTTTCAGCGTACCTGTTTTTT
cdr3_aa: CASSTTLSAYLFF

j_call: TRBJ1-1
d_call: -
clone_size: -
v_call: TRBV7-9
cdr3_nt: TGTGCCAGCAGCTTAGCGGTGAGGTCTGAAGCTTTCTTT
cdr3_aa: CASSLAVRSEAFF

j_call: TRBJ2-3
d_call: -
clone_size: -
v_call: TRBV7-8
cdr3_nt: TGTGCCAGCAGCACAACCACAAGCACAGATACGCAGTATTTT
cdr3_aa: CASSTTTSTDTQYF

j_call: TRBJ1-2
d_call: -
clone_size: few
v_call: TRBV9
cdr3_nt: TGTGCCAGCAGCGTAGAAGGGACATTTAACTATGGCTACACCTTC
cdr3_aa: CASSVEGTFNYGYTF

j_call: TRBJ1-5
d_call: TRBD1
clone_size: -
v_call: TRBV5-5
cdr3_nt: TGTGCCAGCAGCTTGGAGGGGACAGGGGGCCAGCCCCAGCATTTT
cdr3_aa: CASSLEGTGGQPQHF

j_call: TRBJ2-7
d_call: -
clone_size: -
v_call: TRBV6-5
cdr3_nt: TGTGCCAGCAGTTACTCCAGGGGTGGAGAGCAGTACTTC
cdr3_aa: CASSYSRGGEQYF

j_call: TRBJ1-2
d_call: -
clone_size: -
v_call: TRBV28
cdr3_nt: TGTGCCAGCAGTTCCCCCGGGTCGTATGGCTACACCTTC
cdr3_aa: CASSSPGSYGYTF

j_call: TRBJ2-1
d_call: -
clone_size: -
v_call: TRBV27
cdr3_nt: TGTGCCAGCAGTTTAGAGGCGCCGCGGAATGAGCAGTTCTTC
cdr3_aa: CASSLEAPRNEQFF

j_call: TRBJ2-1
d_call: TRBD2
clone_size: -
v_call: TRBV9
cdr3_nt: TGTGCCAGCAGCGTAGAGACTAGCGGGGAATATGAGCAGTTCTTC
cdr3_aa: CASSVETSGEYEQFF

j_call: TRBJ2-3
d_call: TRBD2
clone_size: -
v_call: TRBV7-8
cdr3_nt: TGTGCCAGCAGCTGGCCCTCTAGCGGGGGGAACACAGATACGCAGTATTTT
cdr3_aa: CASSWPSSGGNTDTQYF

j_call: TRBJ2-2
d_call: TRBD2
clone_size: -
v_call: TRBV30
cdr3_nt: TGTGCCTGGAGTTCGACGGGACTAGCGGGGGCCGGGGAGCTGTTTTTT
cdr3_aa: CAWSSTGLAGAGELFF

j_call: TRBJ1-4
d_call: -
clone_size: -
v_call: TRBV9
cdr3_nt: TGTGCCAGCAGCGGGAGTTTAGGGGCTGGTGAAAAACTGTTTTTT
cdr3_aa: CASSGSLGAGEKLFF

j_call: TRBJ1-5
d_call: -
clone_size: once
v_call: TRBV5-8
cdr3_nt: TGTGCCAGCAGCTGGACAGAAAATCAGCCCCAGCATTTT
cdr3_aa: CASSWTENQPQHF

j_call: TRBJ2-3
d_call: TRBD2
clone_size: -
v_call: TRBV5-4
cdr3_nt: TGTGCCAGCAGCTTGTTGGCGGGAGGGCCGCCAGATACGCAGTATTTT
cdr3_aa: CASSLLAGGPPDTQYF

j_call: TRBJ1-5
d_call: TRBD1
clone_size: -
v_call: TRBV18
cdr3_nt: TGTGCCAGCGACCTATACCGGAGGACAGGATATAGCAATCAGCCCCAGCATTTT
cdr3_aa: CASDLYRRTGYSNQPQHF

j_call: TRBJ2-3
d_call: TRBD2
clone_size: -
v_call: TRBV9
cdr3_nt: TGTGCCAGCAGCCATATAAGCGGGGGCCTAGATGTAGATACGCAGTATTTT
cdr3_aa: CASSHISGGLDVDTQYF

j_call: TRBJ2-7
d_call: -
clone_size: -
v_call: TRBV7-8
cdr3_nt: TGTGCCAGCAGCCCGCGAACGGGACAAAACTACGAGCAGTACTTC
cdr3_aa: CASSPRTGQNYEQYF

j_call: TRBJ2-7
d_call: -
clone_size: -
v_call: TRBV28
cdr3_nt: TGTGCCAGCAGTTTAAGTATCGGGACAAGGATCTTGGGGCAGTACTTC
cdr3_aa: CASSLSIGTRILGQYF

j_call: TRBJ1-2
d_call: -
clone_size: few
v_call: TRBV12-3/TRBV12-4
cdr3_nt: TGTGCCAGCAGTTTACGAGGGAACTATGGCTACACCTTC
cdr3_aa: CASSLRGNYGYTF

j_call: TRBJ2-3
d_call: -
clone_size: once
v_call: TRBV5-1
cdr3_nt: TGCGCCAGCAGGTCCTCAGATACGCAGTATTTT
cdr3_aa: CASRSSDTQYF

j_call: TRBJ2-3
d_call: TRBD2
clone_size: -
v_call: TRBV9
cdr3_nt: TGTGCCAGCAGCGCGGGACTAGCGGCACGCACAGATACGCAGTATTTT
cdr3_aa: CASSAGLAARTDTQYF

j_call: TRBJ1-3
d_call: -
clone_size: -
v_call: TRBV4-1
cdr3_nt: TGCGCCAGCAGAAACGCAGGGGCGACTGGAAACACCATATATTTT
cdr3_aa: CASRNAGATGNTIYF

j_call: TRBJ2-7
d_call: TRBD2
clone_size: -
v_call: TRBV4-2
cdr3_nt: TGTGCCAGCAGCGTCGCCGGGGGGGCCAACGAGCAGTACTTC
cdr3_aa: CASSVAGGANEQYF

j_call: TRBJ2-1
d_call: TRBD2
clone_size: -
v_call: TRBV10-1
cdr3_nt: TGCGCCAGCAGTGAGTCGAGACTAGCGGGGAACAATGAGCAGTTCTTC
cdr3_aa: CASSESRLAGNNEQFF

j_call: TRBJ2-3
d_call: -
clone_size: -
v_call: TRBV18
cdr3_nt: TGTGCCAGCTCACTGGCGACAGGTTCCACAGATACGCAGTATTTT
cdr3_aa: CASSLATGSTDTQYF

j_call: TRBJ1-6
d_call: -
clone_size: -
v_call: TRBV14
cdr3_nt: TGTGCCAGCAGCCCCCAGTTCGGGAGGTCACCCCTCCACTTT
cdr3_aa: CASSPQFGRSPLHF

j_call: TRBJ2-7
d_call: -
clone_size: -
v_call: TRBV6-2/TRBV6-3
cdr3_nt: TGTGCCAGCAGTGCACAGGGATACGAGCAGTACTTC
cdr3_aa: CASSAQGYEQYF

j_call: TRBJ2-2
d_call: -
clone_size: -
v_call: TRBV3-1/TRBV3-2
cdr3_nt: TGTGCCAGCAGCCCGGGGGGCTCGGGGACCGGGGAGCTGTTTTTT
cdr3_aa: CASSPGGSGTGELFF

j_call: TRBJ2-2
d_call: TRBD1
clone_size: few
v_call: TRBV7-2
cdr3_nt: TGTGCCAGCAGCGTCCGACAGGGGACGGTCGGGGAGCTGTTTTTT
cdr3_aa: CASSVRQGTVGELFF